Here is one T cell receptor (beta chain) with its context. TCRdb's table, derived via immunoSEQ multiplex PCR, lists solely in-frame clones and lacks some. The table records nearly 80,000 clones, roughly 88% of them present only once. These data originate in a study of OX40 agonist ivuxolimab in advanced cancers. V lost 5 bases and J lost 7; bases outside the gene matches: 14. The CDR3 covers 16 residues. Germline CDR1 reads MDHEN; CDR2 reads SYDVKM. Source: CD4+ or CD8+ T cells sorted from blood, taken in a trial of the OX40 agonist ivuxolimab. The clonotype comes from an adult with an advanced solid tumor such as melanoma, head and neck, liver or kidney cancer. This chain connects TRBV28 to TRBJ2-1; 7 bases align to TRBD1. CDR3 residues: CASSHPGQTIDNEQFF. The CDR3 region has the DNA TGTGCCAGCAGTCATCCGGGACAGACCATTGATAATGAGCAGTTCTTC.